This is a list of T cell receptor beta chains from one sample in a study of patients and donors after allogeneic stem cell transplantation. TCRdb fed the RT-PCR reads into MiXCR, producing one record per CDR3 protein. The profile shows some 960,000 distinct CDR3 sequences, over 15% of them singletons. The sequencing sample was made of blood, either unsorted or a sorted T cell fraction (not recorded which). These receptors all come from a human donor who was either an allogeneic HSCT recipient or a stem cell or donor lymphocyte infusion donor (not recorded which). It is not recorded whose cells these are; they may come from a transplant donor. The CDR3 runs from the conserved cysteine through the conserved F or W. The D gene is left open where the match is weak. Only part of the rows carry a size: once, few, many, or a class if the clone is expanded.

J gene | D gene | clone size | CDR3 length | V gene | CDR3 protein | CDR3 DNA
TRBJ2-2 | TRBD2 | many | 20 | TRBV12-3/TRBV12-4 | CASSPRASGNRSARSGELFF | TGTGCCAGCAGCCCCCGGGCTAGCGGGAACAGATCGGCCCGTTCCGGGGAGCTGTTTTTT
TRBJ2-1 | TRBD2 | . | 15 | TRBV7-6 | CASSLTSGRVSEQFF | TGTGCCAGCAGTTTGACTAGCGGGAGGGTCAGTGAGCAGTTCTTC
TRBJ2-3 | . | few | 14 | TRBV9 | CASSVGLYTDTQYF | TGTGCCAGCAGCGTAGGTCTCTACACAGATACGCAGTATTTT
TRBJ2-7 | . | few | 13 | TRBV18 | CASSQYSGYEQYF | TGTGCCAGCTCCCAGTATAGCGGCTACGAGCAGTACTTC
TRBJ1-1 | . | . | 16 | TRBV5-1 | CASSLDGTYKNTEAFF | TGCGCCAGCAGCTTGGACGGTACTTACAAGAACACTGAAGCTTTCTTT
TRBJ1-3 | . | few | 13 | TRBV29-1 | CSVARGNGNTIYF | TGCAGCGTTGCCAGGGGAAATGGAAACACCATATATTTT
TRBJ2-5 | TRBD2 | . | 16 | TRBV3-1 | CASSRGGTTYQETQYF | TGTGCCAGCAGCCGTGGAGGGACTACGTACCAAGAGACCCAGTACTTC
TRBJ2-1 | TRBD2 | . | 16 | TRBV6-5 | CASSYGGTSGRREQFF | TGTGCCAGCAGTTACGGCGGGACTAGCGGGAGAAGGGAGCAGTTCTTC
TRBJ2-3 | TRBD2 | many | 14 | TRBV7-2 | CASSLAGGKDTQYF | TGTGCCAGCAGCTTAGCGGGGGGGAAAGATACGCAGTATTTT
TRBJ2-5 | . | . | 15 | TRBV6-1 | CASRDEGGGRETQYF | TGTGCCAGCAGGGACGAAGGGGGGGGCCGAGAGACCCAGTACTTC
TRBJ2-2 | . | . | 16 | TRBV12-3/TRBV12-4 | CASSSGRPANTGELFF | TGTGCCAGCAGTTCCGGGAGACCCGCGAACACCGGGGAGCTGTTTTTT
TRBJ2-5 | TRBD1 | . | 15 | TRBV7-9 | CASRTPGQGFETQYF | TGTGCCAGCAGGACCCCGGGACAGGGTTTTGAGACCCAGTACTTC
TRBJ2-3 | . | few | 16 | TRBV5-1 | CASSFRRDFLTDTQYF | TGCGCCAGCAGCTTTAGGCGGGACTTCCTCACAGATACGCAGTATTTT
TRBJ2-1 | TRBD2 | few | 19 | TRBV28 | CASSFLGGDGEGRYNEQFF | TGTGCCAGCAGTTTTTTGGGAGGGGACGGAGAGGGGAGATACAATGAGCAGTTCTTC
TRBJ1-1 | . | . | 13 | TRBV9 | CASSGIAQGYAFF | TGTGCCAGCAGCGGGATTGCCCAGGGTTACGCTTTCTTT
TRBJ1-5 | . | many | 15 | TRBV27 | CASSPFLGTRKPQHF | TGTGCCAGCAGCCCCTTCCTCGGGACCCGGAAGCCCCAGCATTTT
TRBJ2-1 | . | many | 11 | TRBV11-2 | CASSSGRGQFF | TGTGCCAGCAGCTCCGGCCGGGGGCAGTTCTTC
TRBJ1-1 | . | few | 11 | TRBV6-4 | CASSESLRAFF | TGTGCCAGCAGTGAGTCCTTGAGAGCTTTCTTT
TRBJ2-1 | . | . | 14 | TRBV4-2 | CASSLGKGIGEQFF | TGTGCCAGCAGCCTTGGGAAGGGGATTGGTGAGCAGTTCTTC
TRBJ1-1 | . | . | 13 | TRBV29-1 | CSVEGAANTEAFF | TGCAGCGTTGAAGGTGCAGCGAACACTGAAGCTTTCTTT
TRBJ2-1 | . | . | 11 | TRBV12-3/TRBV12-4 | CASSRQTGQFF | TGTGCCAGCAGCCGACAGACGGGGCAGTTCTTC
TRBJ1-1 | . | . | 13 | TRBV11-3 | CASGRRTNTEAFF | TGTGCCAGCGGGAGGCGGACGAACACTGAAGCTTTCTTT
TRBJ1-2 | TRBD1 | few | 15 | TRBV7-9 | CASTGQGGSYYGYTF | TGTGCCAGCACGGGACAGGGGGGCTCCTACTATGGCTACACCTTC
TRBJ2-3 | . | . | 18 | TRBV4-3 | CASSQEGLEAIFPDTQYF | TGCGCCAGCAGCCAAGAAGGCTTAGAGGCTATTTTCCCAGATACGCAGTATTTT
TRBJ2-7 | TRBD2 | few | 13 | TRBV6-5 | CASSYGTKYEQYF | TGTGCCAGCAGTTACGGGACTAAATACGAGCAGTACTTC
TRBJ2-4 | . | few | 11 | TRBV20-1 | CSAESGNIQYF | TGCAGTGCTGAGTCCGGAAACATTCAGTACTTC
TRBJ1-2 | . | . | 13 | TRBV12-3/TRBV12-4 | CASSLDRKNGYTF | TGTGCCAGCAGTCTTGACAGGAAAAATGGCTACACCTTC
TRBJ2-6 | . | . | 15 | TRBV6-1 | CASSPQRPGANVLTF | TGTGCCAGCAGTCCCCAGAGGCCTGGGGCCAACGTCCTGACTTTC
TRBJ1-2 | TRBD1 | many | 14 | TRBV12-3/TRBV12-4 | CASSRTGWEGGYTF | TGTGCCAGCAGTAGGACAGGGTGGGAAGGTGGCTACACCTTC
TRBJ2-7 | . | . | 16 | TRBV4-1 | CASSQVTPGTAYEQYF | TGCGCCAGCAGCCAAGTGACTCCGGGCACAGCCTACGAGCAGTACTTC
TRBJ1-3 | . | few | 12 | TRBV7-2 | CASSSPGGTIYF | TGTGCCAGCAGCTCGCCGGGGGGCACCATATATTTT
TRBJ2-7 | TRBD1 | few | 15 | TRBV10-3 | CAISVTGTGNYEQYF | TGTGCCATCAGTGTTACCGGGACAGGGAACTACGAGCAGTACTTC
TRBJ1-1 | . | many | 16 | TRBV16 | CASSQLVWDADTEAFF | TGTGCCAGCAGCCAATTAGTGTGGGATGCCGACACTGAAGCTTTCTTT
TRBJ2-1 | TRBD2 | . | 15 | TRBV7-2 | CASSLDGLVGDEQFF | TGTGCCAGCAGCTTAGACGGACTAGTAGGAGATGAGCAGTTCTTC
TRBJ2-2 | TRBD2 | few | 15 | TRBV12-3/TRBV12-4 | CASRGAAGATGELFF | TGTGCCAGCAGGGGGGCAGCGGGAGCCACCGGGGAGCTGTTTTTT